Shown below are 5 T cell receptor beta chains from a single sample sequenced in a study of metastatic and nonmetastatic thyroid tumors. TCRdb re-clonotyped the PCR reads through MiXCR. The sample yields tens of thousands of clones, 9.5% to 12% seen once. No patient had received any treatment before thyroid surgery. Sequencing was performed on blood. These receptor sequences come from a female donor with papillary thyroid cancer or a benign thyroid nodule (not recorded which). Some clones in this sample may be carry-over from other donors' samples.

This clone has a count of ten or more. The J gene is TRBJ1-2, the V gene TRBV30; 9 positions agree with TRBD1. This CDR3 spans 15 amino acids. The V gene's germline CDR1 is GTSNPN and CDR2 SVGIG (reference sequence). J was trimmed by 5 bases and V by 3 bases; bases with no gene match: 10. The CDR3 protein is CAWSRTGEGVYGYTF. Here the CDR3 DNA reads TGTGCCTGGAGCCGGACAGGGGAGGGGGTTTATGGCTACACCTTC.

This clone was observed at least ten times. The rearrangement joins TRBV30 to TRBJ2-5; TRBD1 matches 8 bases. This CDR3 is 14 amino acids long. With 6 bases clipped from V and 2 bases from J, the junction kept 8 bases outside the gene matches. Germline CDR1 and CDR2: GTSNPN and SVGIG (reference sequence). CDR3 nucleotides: TGTGCCTGTCTACCGGGACAGGCGCAAGAGACCCAGTACTTC. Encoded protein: CACLPGQAQETQYF.

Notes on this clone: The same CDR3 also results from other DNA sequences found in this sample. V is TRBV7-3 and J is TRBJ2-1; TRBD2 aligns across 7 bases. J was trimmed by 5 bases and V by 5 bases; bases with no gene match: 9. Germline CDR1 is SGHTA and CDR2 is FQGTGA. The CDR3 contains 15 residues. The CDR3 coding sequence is TGTGCCAGCAGCCTTATAGCGGGTGGAGACAATGAGCAGTTCTTC. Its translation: CASSLIAGGDNEQFF.

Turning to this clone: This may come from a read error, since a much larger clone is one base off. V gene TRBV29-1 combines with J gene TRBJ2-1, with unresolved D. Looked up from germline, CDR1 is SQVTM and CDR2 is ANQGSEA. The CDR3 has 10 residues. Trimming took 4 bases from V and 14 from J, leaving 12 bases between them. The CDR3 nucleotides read TGCAGCGTTGTGGACGGGTCGGAGTTCTTC. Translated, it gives CSVVDGSEFF.

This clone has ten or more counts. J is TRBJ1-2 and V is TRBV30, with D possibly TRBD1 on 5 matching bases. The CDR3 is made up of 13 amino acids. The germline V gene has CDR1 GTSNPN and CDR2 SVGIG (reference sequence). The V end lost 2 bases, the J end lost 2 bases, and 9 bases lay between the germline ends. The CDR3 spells CAWSRGFNYGYTF. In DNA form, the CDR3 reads TGTGCCTGGAGTAGGGGTTTCAACTATGGCTACACCTTC.